The TCR beta chain under discussion was sequenced for a study of T cell repertoires in cytomegalovirus infection. Across the whole study: CMV infection together with matching HLA type was indicated by public TCR beta signatures.

TCRdb re-derived calls from the reads in MiXCR, one entry per CDR3 protein. The sample includes around 490,000 distinct CDR3 sequences, around a quarter of them seen just once. The study, taken as a whole, reports: What dominated the ex vivo response were HLA-C-restricted CMV-specific TCR beta clonotypes. Identification of carriers of CMV plus the relevant HLA was performed using cumulative public TCR beta family frequency.

Trimming stripped 5 bases from V and 8 bases from J, with 8 bases between. This CDR3 is 11 amino acids long. Of note for this clonotype: No antigen is known for it.

This clonotype originated in a human donor in good health (CMV status not recorded). Some clones in this sample may be carry-over from other donors' samples. V is TRBV12-3 or TRBV12-4 and J is TRBJ2-3, with no clear D. The specimen was PBMCs. CDR3 amino acids: CASSPKSTQYF. The CDR3 nucleotides are TGTGCCAGCAGTCCCAAGTCTACGCAGTATTTT.